Sequencing of this TCR beta chain was carried out in a study of control samples from healthy donors and cancer patients. The protocol was immunoSEQ multiplex PCR, while the TCRdb copy is restricted to in-frame clones and leaves out a portion. Here the sample spans 50,000 to 70,000 clones, 95% to 96% being singletons. Germline V CDR1 and CDR2: SGHNT, YENEEA. The junction had 1 base not matched to a gene; V was cut back by 0 bases and J by 6 bases. The CDR3 is 16 amino acids. Sequencing was carried out using blood. The V gene is TRBV11-3, the J gene TRBJ2-1; 14 bases agree with TRBD2. This TCR came from a young woman in good health. In nucleotides, the CDR3 is TGTGCCAGCAGCTTAGAGGGACTAGCGGGGGTCAATGAGCAGTTCTTC. It codes for CASSLEGLAGVNEQFF.